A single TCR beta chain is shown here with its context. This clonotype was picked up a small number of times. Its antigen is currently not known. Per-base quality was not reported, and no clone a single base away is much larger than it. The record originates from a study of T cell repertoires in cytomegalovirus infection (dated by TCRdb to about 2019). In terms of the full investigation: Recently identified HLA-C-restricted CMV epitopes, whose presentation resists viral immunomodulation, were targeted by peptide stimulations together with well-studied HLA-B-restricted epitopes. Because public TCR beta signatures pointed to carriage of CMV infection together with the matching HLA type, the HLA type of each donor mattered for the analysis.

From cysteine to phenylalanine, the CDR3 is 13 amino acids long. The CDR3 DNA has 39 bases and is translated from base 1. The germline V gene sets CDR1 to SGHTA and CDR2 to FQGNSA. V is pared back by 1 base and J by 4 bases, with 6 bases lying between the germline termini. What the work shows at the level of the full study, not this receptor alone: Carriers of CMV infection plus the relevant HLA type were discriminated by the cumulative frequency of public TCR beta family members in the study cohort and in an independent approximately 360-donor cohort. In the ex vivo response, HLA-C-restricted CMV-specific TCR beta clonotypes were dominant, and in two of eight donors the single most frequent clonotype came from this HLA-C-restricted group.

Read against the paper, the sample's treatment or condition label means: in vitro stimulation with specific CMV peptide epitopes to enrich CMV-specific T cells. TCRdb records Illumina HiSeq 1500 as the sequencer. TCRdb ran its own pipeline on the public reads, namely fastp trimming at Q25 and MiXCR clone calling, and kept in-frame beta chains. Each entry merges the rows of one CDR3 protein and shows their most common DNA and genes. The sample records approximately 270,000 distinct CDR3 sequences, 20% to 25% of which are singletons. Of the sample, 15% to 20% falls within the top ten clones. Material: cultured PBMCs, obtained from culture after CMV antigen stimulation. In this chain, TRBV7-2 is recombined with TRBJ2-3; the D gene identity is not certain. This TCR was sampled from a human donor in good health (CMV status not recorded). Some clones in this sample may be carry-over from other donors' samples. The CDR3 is CASSLVGPDTQYF. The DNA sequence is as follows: TGTGCCAGCAGCTTAGTGGGCCCAGATACGCAGTATTTT. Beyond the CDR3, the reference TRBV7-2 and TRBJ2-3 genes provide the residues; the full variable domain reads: GAGVSQSPSNKVTEKGKDVELRCDPISGHTALYWYRQSLGQGLEFLIYFQGNSAPDKSGLPSDRFSAERTGGSVSTLTIQRTQQEDSAVYLCASSLVGPDTQYFGPGTRLTVL.